This T cell receptor beta chain was recovered during a study of T cell repertoires in cytomegalovirus infection. Across the study: Use of recently identified HLA-C-restricted and well-studied HLA-B-restricted CMV epitopes was part of the study.

CDR1 and CDR2 (germline): MNHEY, SVGAGI. The J segment lost 5 bases and the V segment lost 5 bases, leaving 7 bases of the junction unmatched. This CDR3 region has 15 residues. Comment on this clonotype: Its antigen is undetermined.

TCRdb re-analysed the reads in MiXCR, keeping a single row per CDR3 protein. This table has 230,000 or so distinct CDR3 sequences, approximately 38% appearing once. The TCR comes from a human donor in good health (CMV status not recorded). Some clones in this sample may be carry-over from other donors' samples. The chain joins TRBV6-5 to TRBJ2-3; TRBD2 agrees at 10 bases. Sample: CD8+ T cells from cultured PBMCs, taken from culture after CMV antigen stimulation. The CDR3 spells CASSPGTSARDTQYF. In DNA, the CDR3 is TGTGCCAGCAGTCCCGGGACTAGCGCCAGAGATACGCAGTATTTT.